This T cell receptor beta chain stems from a study of cytomegalovirus exposure and HLA in healthy donors. Study context: The study's early data release held 80 million to 95 million unique TCRs from HLA-typed donors.

This clone was counted only a few times. Its target is unknown. PCR was performed using 60 Vbeta and 13 Jbeta primers. Source study methods: Later work found approximately 80 million unique TCR beta chains, with about 10 million shared. Assay used: immunoSEQ multiplex PCR; TCRdb lists only in-frame clones, some missing. That table furnishes V, J and clone size, whereas the DNA furnished D and trimming. The data contain about 52,000 clones, about 50% of them singletons. Findings and caveats of the study: The study recorded fewer than 200 TCR beta chains that were cytomegalovirus-associated.

The source is a human donor in good health. Material: PBMCs.

CDR3 loop: CASSFRDRGLSNQPQHF. CDR3 DNA sequence: TGTGCCAGCAGTTTCCGGGACAGGGGTCTGAGCAATCAGCCCCAGCATTTT. The rearrangement joins TRBV28 to TRBJ1-5, with 10 bases that match TRBD1. V trimming: 3 bases; J trimming: 1 base; junction bases outside the gene matches: 6. CDR1 is MDHEN and CDR2 is SYDVKM in the germline V gene. The CDR3 has 17 amino acids.